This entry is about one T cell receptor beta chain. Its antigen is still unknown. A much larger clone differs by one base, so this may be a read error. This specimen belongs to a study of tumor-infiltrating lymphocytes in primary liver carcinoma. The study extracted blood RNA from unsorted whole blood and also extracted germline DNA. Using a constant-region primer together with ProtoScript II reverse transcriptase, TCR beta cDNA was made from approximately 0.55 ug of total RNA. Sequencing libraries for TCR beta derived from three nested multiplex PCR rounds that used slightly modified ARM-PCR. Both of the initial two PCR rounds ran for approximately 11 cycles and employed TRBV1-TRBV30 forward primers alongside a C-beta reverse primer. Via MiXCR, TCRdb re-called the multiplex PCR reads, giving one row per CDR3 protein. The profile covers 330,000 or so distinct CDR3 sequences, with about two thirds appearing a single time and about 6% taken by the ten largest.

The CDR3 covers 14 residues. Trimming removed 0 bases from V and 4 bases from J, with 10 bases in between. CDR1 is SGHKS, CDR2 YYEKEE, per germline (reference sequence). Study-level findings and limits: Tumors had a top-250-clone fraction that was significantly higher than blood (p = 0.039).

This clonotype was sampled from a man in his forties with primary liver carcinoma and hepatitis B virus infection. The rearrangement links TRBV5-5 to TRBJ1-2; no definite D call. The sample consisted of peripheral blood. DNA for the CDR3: TGTGCCAGCAGCTTGGATTCCGGAACCTATGGCTACACCTTC. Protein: CASSLDSGTYGYTF.